The 26 T cell receptor beta chains given below trace back to one sample, sequenced in a study of a mutant IDH1 vaccine in newly diagnosed glioma. The table came from immunoSEQ multiplex PCR; TCRdb's copy has only in-frame clones and leaves some out. Here the sample spans tens of thousands of clones, 80% to 85% being singletons. Specified time point: week 23, last vaccination. Doses consisted of 300 ug of mutant IDH1 20-mer peptide each, paired with topical imiquimod. No antigen has been identified for these receptors. Material: PBMCs, obtained from a glioma patient whose treatment included an IDH1 peptide vaccine. The receptors here all came from a woman between 35 and 50 years old with glioma. Some clones in this sample may be carry-over from other donors' samples.

J is TRBJ2-7 and V is TRBV7-2; tentatively, D is TRBD1 (5 bases). The CDR3 is 13 amino acids. V lost 1 base, J lost 6 bases, and 10 bases lay in between. The germline V gene encodes CDR1 SGHTA and CDR2 FQGNSA. In DNA form, the CDR3 reads TGTGCCAGCAGCTTAGGCCAGGGCCGCGAGCAGTACTTC. The encoded protein is CASSLGQGREQYF.

Regarding this clone: Other DNA sequences in the same sample also yield this CDR3. The chain couples TRBV5-1 to TRBJ1-1; D gene unclear. Germline lookup yields CDR1 SGHRS and CDR2 YFSETQ. The V and J ends lost 2 bases and 1 base respectively, with 9 bases between them. The CDR3 totals 14 residues. This CDR3 is CASSLAGGNTEAFF. For the CDR3, the DNA is TGCGCCAGCAGCTTAGCAGGAGGGAACACTGAAGCTTTCTTT. The variable domain in full, with the rest retrieved from reference TRBV5-1 and TRBJ1-1, is KAGVTQTPRYLIKTRGQQVTLSCSPISGHRSVSWYQQTPGQGLQFLFEYFSETQRNKGNFPGRFSGRQFSNSRSEMNVSTLELGDSALYLCASSLAGGNTEAFFGQGTRLTVV.

The rearrangement uses TRBV7-8 and TRBJ1-2, with D maybe TRBD1 (5 bases). Per germline, CDR1 SGHVS and CDR2 FQNEAQ. V was trimmed by 3 bases and J by 6 bases, leaving 17 bases between them. The CDR3 runs 15 residues. CDR3 sequence reads: CASSLNLRGEDGYTF. The CDR3 region has the DNA TGTGCCAGCAGCTTGAATCTTCGGGGGGAAGATGGCTACACCTTC.

This chain joins TRBV18 and TRBJ2-2; unclear D gene. Germline V gene sequence: CDR1 KGHSH, CDR2 LQKENI. The CDR3 runs 17 residues. Trimming pared 6 bases from V and 2 bases from J, leaving 19 bases between. Here the CDR3 reads CASSTSFRTANTGELFF. The CDR3 DNA reads as TGTGCCAGCTCTACATCCTTTCGCACAGCCAACACCGGGGAGCTGTTTTTT.

The chain uses TRBV29-1 and TRBJ2-3, with D possibly called TRBD1 or TRBD2 (5 bases each). The CDR3 is 16 amino acids. The germline V gene has CDR1 SQVTM and CDR2 ANQGSEA. Trimming left V 0 bases short and J 5 bases short, with 18 bases between. As DNA, the CDR3 is TGCAGCGTTGAAGATCCCTCGAGAGGGGAAGGAGATACGCAGTATTTT. Its protein product is CSVEDPSRGEGDTQYF.

In this sample, this clone turned up once. In DNA form, the CDR3 reads TGCGCCAGCAGCCAAAGGGACAGCGCCTCCTACGAGCAGTACTTC. Its translation is CASSQRDSASYEQYF. The chain is built from TRBV4-1 and TRBJ2-7, with 7 positions matching TRBD1. The length of the CDR3 is 15 residues. J was trimmed by 0 bases and V by 2 bases; bases with no gene match: 4. Germline V gene sequence: CDR1 MGHRA, CDR2 YSYEKL.

V is TRBV7-9 and J is TRBJ1-1, with 7 nucleotides matching TRBD1. There are 12 residues in the CDR3. In germline, CDR1 is SEHNR, CDR2 FQNEAQ (reference sequence). V shed 3 bases, J shed 7 bases, and the junction held 2 bases outside the gene matches. The CDR3 spells CASSFRQGEAFF. In nucleotides, the CDR3 is TGTGCCAGCAGCTTCCGACAGGGTGAAGCTTTCTTT.

The chain couples TRBV6-6 to TRBJ2-5; 9 bases agree with TRBD2. V dropped 5 bases and J dropped 5; count of bases not matched to a gene: 9. Germline V lookup: CDR1 MNHNY, CDR2 SVGAGI (reference sequence). The CDR3 consists of 15 residues. The CDR3 is CASSPSDLAGETQYF. The CDR3 DNA reads TGTGCCAGCAGTCCCTCGGACCTAGCGGGGGAGACCCAGTACTTC.

V gene TRBV2 combines with J gene TRBJ2-5, with 10 bases aligning to TRBD2. J gave up 6 bases and V 1 base, and 5 bases lay outside the gene matches. The germline gives CDR1 SNHLY, CDR2 FYNNEI. This CDR3 has 15 residues. In DNA form, the CDR3 reads TGTGCCAGCAGTGAAGAGCGGGGGGGCCCGAAGACCCAGTACTTC. Translation: CASSEERGGPKTQYF.

This clone was seen a single time. This CDR3 is also generated by other DNA sequences in the sample. The chain uses TRBV7-2 and TRBJ2-3, with 9 bases aligning to TRBD2. The CDR3 length is 14 residues. The V segment lost 5 bases and the J segment 4 bases; nucleotides outside the gene matches: 4. Germline CDR1 and CDR2: SGHTA and FQGNSA. CDR3 nucleotide sequence: TGTGCCAGCAGCCCGTTAGCGGGGGCAGATACGCAGTATTTT. It translates to CASSPLAGADTQYF.

This clone was observed a single time. This chain connects TRBV7-8 to TRBJ2-1; 9 nucleotides align to TRBD2. The CDR3 sequence is 15 residues long. After removal of 4 bases from V and 5 bases from J, the junction contained 6 bases not matched to a gene. The germline V gene encodes CDR1 SGHVS and CDR2 FQNEAQ. CDR3 in amino acids: CASSSGLAVDNEQFF. The DNA of the CDR3 is TGTGCCAGCAGCTCGGGACTAGCAGTTGACAATGAGCAGTTCTTC.

The rearrangement uses TRBV9 and TRBJ2-3; 7 bases align to TRBD2. The length of the CDR3 is 18 residues. Per the germline V gene, CDR1 is SGDLS and CDR2 is YYNGEE. The trim removed 0 bases at V and 2 bases at J, leaving 12 bases unmatched. The CDR3 region has the DNA TGTGCCAGCAGCGTAGGGGGGAGGGGTGTTACCTTCACAGATACGCAGTATTTT. Residues: CASSVGGRGVTFTDTQYF.

The chain is built from TRBV9 and TRBJ1-1; 10 positions agree with TRBD1. Per germline, CDR1 SGDLS and CDR2 YYNGEE. V was pared by 5 bases and J by 2 bases, with 12 bases of the junction left unmatched. This CDR3 has 17 residues. CDR3 sequence: CASSATGTGALNTEAFF. The CDR3 nucleotides are TGTGCCAGCAGTGCCACCGGGACAGGGGCCCTAAACACTGAAGCTTTCTTT.

This chain links TRBV10-2 with TRBJ2-1; D is perhaps TRBD2 (7 bases). V was shortened by 9 bases and J by 4 bases, with 16 bases between the two germline ends. Germline V lookup: CDR1 WSHSY, CDR2 SAAADI. The CDR3 totals 14 residues. The CDR3 here is CASNRGASYNEQFF. As DNA, the CDR3 is TGCGCCAGTAACCGGGGGGCTAGTTACAATGAGCAGTTCTTC.

The chain has TRBV7-9 and TRBJ2-5; 10 nucleotides align to TRBD2. Trimming removed 7 bases from V and 3 bases from J; junction bases left unmatched: 14. The germline CDR1 and CDR2 sequences are SEHNR and FQNEAQ (reference sequence). The CDR3 length is 17 residues. The CDR3 DNA follows: TGTGCCAGCATCATTTGGGCTAGCGGGGGCCTGAAAGAGACCCAGTACTTC. Its translation: CASIIWASGGLKETQYF. Variable domain in full (rest from reference TRBV7-9 and TRBJ2-5): DTGVSQNPRHKITKRGQNVTFRCDPISEHNRLYWYRQTLGQGPEFLTYFQNEAQLEKSRLLSDRFSAERPKGSFSTLEIQRTEQGDSAMYLCASIIWASGGLKETQYFGPGTRLLVL.

V usage is TRBV29-1 and J usage is TRBJ1-2; maybe TRBD1 (6 bases). V gave up 2 bases and J gave up 7 bases, with 20 bases separating them. The CDR3 spans 15 residues. In germline, CDR1 is SQVTM, CDR2 ANQGSEA. The CDR3 DNA is TGCAGCGTTGAAACAGGGTTCCCCATATATGGTGGCTACACCTTC. Amino acid sequence: CSVETGFPIYGGYTF.

This chain uses TRBV6-5 with TRBJ2-7; D is perhaps TRBD1 or TRBD2 (5 bases each). Trimming removed 7 bases from V and 3 bases from J, with 16 bases in between. From germline, CDR1 is MNHEY and CDR2 SVGAGI. The CDR3 extends over 14 amino acids. CDR3 in DNA: TGTGCCAGCACCCGTGGGGACCCTCGCTACGAGCAGTACTTC. This sequence encodes CASTRGDPRYEQYF.

This sequence joins TRBV30 and TRBJ1-2; 8 nucleotides line up with TRBD1. CDR1 is GTSNPN and CDR2 is SVGIG in the germline V gene (reference sequence). Trimming took 4 bases from V and 4 from J; bases not matched to a gene: 5. The CDR3 length is 13 residues. The CDR3, as DNA: TGTGCCTGGATTCAGGGGGCGCTCTATGGCTACACCTTC. Translating it yields CAWIQGALYGYTF.

The genes are TRBV6-7 and TRBJ1-2, with D hard to call. TRBV6-7 is an ORF, with its function uncertain. The CDR3 covers 12 residues. Deletions cut 6 bases from V and 5 bases from J, with 10 bases between. The CDR3 sequence: CASRTGPYGYTF. Written as DNA, the CDR3 is TGTGCCAGCAGGACGGGTCCTTATGGCTACACCTTC.

V and J are TRBV11-2 and TRBJ2-7; D is perhaps TRBD1 (5 bases). Germline assignment: CDR1 SGHAT and CDR2 FQNNGV. The CDR3 consists of 13 residues. V lost 6 bases, J lost 3 bases, and 12 bases lay in between. The CDR3 is CASSRSTDYEQYF. The CDR3 nucleotides are TGTGCCAGCAGTCGTTCGACAGACTACGAGCAGTACTTC.

This clone has a handful of counts. The rearrangement uses TRBV5-6 and TRBJ1-3; no clear D. Trimming shortened V by 3 bases and J by 3 bases, and 16 bases separated the two germline ends. The germline V gene encodes CDR1 SGHDT and CDR2 YYEEEE. CDR3 length: 16 residues. CDR3 sequence (DNA): TGTGCCAGCAGCTCGACCCGACGGATTATTGGAAACACCATATATTTT. It specifies CASSSTRRIIGNTIYF.

The chain carries TRBV27 and TRBJ1-1; D is unresolved. The CDR3 consists of 15 residues. V lost 3 bases, J lost 5 bases, and 16 bases lay in between. The germline gives CDR1 MNHEY, CDR2 SMNVEV (reference sequence). The CDR3 protein is CASSFQGISATEAFF. The CDR3 DNA reads TGTGCCAGCAGTTTTCAAGGGATTTCTGCGACTGAAGCTTTCTTT.

The chain is built from TRBV6-6 and TRBJ1-2, with 7 bases that match TRBD1. The CDR3 is made up of 16 amino acids. Germline-derived CDR1 and CDR2 are MNHNY and SVGAGI (reference sequence). The V and J ends lost 4 bases and 8 bases, in that order; junction bases with no gene match: 16. The CDR3 is CASSLYGGQEDRGYTF. As DNA, the CDR3 is TGTGCCAGCAGTTTATACGGAGGACAGGAGGATCGAGGCTACACCTTC.

The V call is TRBV11-2, the J call TRBJ1-2; D gene uncertain. This CDR3 region has 13 residues. Germline V gene sequence: CDR1 SGHAT, CDR2 FQNNGV. The V end was cut by 3 bases, the J end by 6 bases, with 11 bases between. CDR3 residues: CASSFSIQNGYTF. In DNA, the CDR3 is TGTGCCAGCAGCTTTTCCATCCAGAATGGCTACACCTTC.

The genes are TRBV4-3 and TRBJ2-3; 7 bases agree with TRBD1. The CDR3 sequence is 14 residues long. J gave up 4 bases and V 0 bases, and 1 base lay outside the gene matches. Germline assignment: CDR1 LGHNA and CDR2 YSLEER. The DNA of the CDR3 is TGCGCCAGCAGCCAAGACCAGGGGGCAGATACGCAGTATTTT. This translates into CASSQDQGADTQYF.

This clone was seen a single time. The CDR3 reads CASSSYGQVEGTEAFF. The CDR3 DNA reads TGCGCCAGCAGCTCTTACGGACAGGTCGAAGGCACTGAAGCTTTCTTT. The J gene is TRBJ1-1, the V gene TRBV5-1; 7 bases agree with TRBD1. Per the germline V gene, CDR1 is SGHRS and CDR2 is YFSETQ. This CDR3 comprises 16 residues. J gave up 4 bases and V 3 bases, and 12 bases lay outside the gene matches.